This is a list of T cell receptor beta chains from one sample in a study of blood T cell repertoires in COVID-19. TCRdb's table, derived via immunoSEQ multiplex PCR, lists solely in-frame clones and lacks some. The sample lists fewer than 450,000 clones, more than 75% seen once, with 0.9% to 1.5% in the top ten. Sequences were obtained from PBMCs or T cells enriched from blood (not recorded which). The receptors were sampled from a woman under 30 who had recovered from COVID-19. Both conserved end residues are part of each CDR3. The order of the fields is J gene, D gene, clone size, V gene, CDR3 DNA, CDR3 protein. A D gene is named only where the DNA matches it firmly. The size field is filled for only some rows; it gives once, few, many or a size class.

TRBJ2-4	-	-	TRBV11-2	TGTGCCAGCAGCTTCGGACCTCCCGGGACTGAAAACATTCAGTACTTC	CASSFGPPGTENIQYF
TRBJ2-1	-	-	TRBV27	TGTGCCAGCAGTTTGGGCACAAAACCCTACAATGAGCAGTTCTTC	CASSLGTKPYNEQFF
TRBJ1-2	-	-	TRBV19	TGTGCCAGTAGCCTGGGGGCTTGGGATGGCTACACCTTC	CASSLGAWDGYTF
TRBJ2-3	-	-	TRBV11-2	TGTGCCAGCAGCTTACAGGGGGGAGTGGGCACAGATACGCAGTATTTT	CASSLQGGVGTDTQYF
TRBJ1-2	-	-	TRBV5-1	TGCGCCAGCAGCCTGGCGGACTATGGCTACACCTTC	CASSLADYGYTF
TRBJ2-1	TRBD2	-	TRBV18	TGTGCCAGCTCACCAAGGGCGCGGGGGGGCCGTTGGGAGCAGTTCTTC	CASSPRARGGRWEQFF
TRBJ1-2	TRBD1	-	TRBV5-4	TGTGCCAGCAGCTTCGACAGGGGGCACTATGGCTACACCTTC	CASSFDRGHYGYTF
TRBJ2-7	-	-	TRBV4-3	TGCGCCAGCAGCCCCTCTCGGACTGATTACGAGCAGTACTTC	CASSPSRTDYEQYF
TRBJ2-7	TRBD1	-	TRBV27	TGTGCCAGCAGTCCTGATTACGACAGGGCCCTTTTCTACGAGCAGTACTTC	CASSPDYDRALFYEQYF
TRBJ1-2	TRBD1	-	TRBV19	TGTGCCAGTAGTATGGCTCAGGGGGCGAGGAACTATGGCTACACCTTC	CASSMAQGARNYGYTF
TRBJ1-3	TRBD1	once	TRBV3-1/TRBV3-2	TGTGCCAGCAGCCAATTGACAGGGGGCTTAGGAAACACCATATATTTT	CASSQLTGGLGNTIYF
TRBJ1-2	TRBD1	many	TRBV28	TGTGCCAGCAGTACCCCCGACAGGGAAGTTAACTATGGCTACACCTTC	CASSTPDREVNYGYTF
TRBJ1-1	-	-	TRBV30	TGTGCCTGGAGTCAGGGAGGCACTGAAGCTTTCTTT	CAWSQGGTEAFF
TRBJ1-5	-	-	TRBV10-1	TGCGCCAGCAGTAAGTCGCTAAATCAGCCCCAGCATTTT	CASSKSLNQPQHF
TRBJ2-5	TRBD2	-	TRBV25-1	TGTGCCAGCAGTAGCGGGAGGGCCCAGTACTTC	CASSSGRAQYF
TRBJ1-1	-	-	TRBV5-1	TGCGCCAGCAGCTTGATGATACCGGGAGGGGACACTGAAGCTTTCTTT	CASSLMIPGGDTEAFF
TRBJ2-1	-	-	TRBV9	TGTGCCAGCAGCGTAGTAGGGACTGGTGCCTACAATGAGCAGTTCTTC	CASSVVGTGAYNEQFF
TRBJ2-7	-	once	TRBV6-4	TGTGCCAGCAGTGAATCGTTCGGTTCCCTCTACGAGCAGTACTTC	CASSESFGSLYEQYF
TRBJ1-2	TRBD1	-	TRBV5-1	TGCGCCAGCAGCTTTAGGGACAGGGCCCATGGCTACACCTTC	CASSFRDRAHGYTF
TRBJ1-5	-	-	TRBV19	TGTGCCAGTAGTATAGGCCAGGGTAATCAGCCCCAGCATTTT	CASSIGQGNQPQHF
TRBJ1-4	TRBD1	-	TRBV25-1	TGTGCCAGCAGTTCGCCAGCAGGGGGATCTGAAAAACTGTTTTTT	CASSSPAGGSEKLFF
TRBJ1-4	-	-	TRBV5-1	TGCGCCAGCAGCTTGGGACGACAGTATAATGAAAAACTGTTTTTT	CASSLGRQYNEKLFF
TRBJ2-3	-	-	TRBV6-1	TGTGCCAGCAGTGAACGGGTACAGGGATTCACAGATACGCAGTATTTT	CASSERVQGFTDTQYF
TRBJ2-1	TRBD2	-	TRBV7-6	TGTGCCAGCACCACGGGGGGTTCCTACAATGAGCAGTTCTTC	CASTTGGSYNEQFF
TRBJ1-3	-	-	TRBV4-2	TGTGCCAGCAGCCCCAGTTGGAGCGAGGAAGCAAACACCATATATTTT	CASSPSWSEEANTIYF
TRBJ2-1	TRBD2	-	TRBV7-2	TGTGCCAGCACCCTTTCGGGGGGGCCCTATTCAGAGCAGTTCTTC	CASTLSGGPYSEQFF
TRBJ1-1	-	few	TRBV10-3	TGTGCCAGCAGCTCCGAGGACACTGAAGCTTTCTTT	CASSSEDTEAFF
TRBJ2-7	TRBD2	-	TRBV28	TGTGCCAGCAGTTTGGGCGGGAGCTCCTACGAGCAGTACTTC	CASSLGGSSYEQYF
TRBJ1-2	TRBD1	-	TRBV27	TGTGCCAGCACAAATCAGGGGGCGCGTAATGGCTACACCTTC	CASTNQGARNGYTF
TRBJ1-4	TRBD1	-	TRBV19	TGTGCCAGTAGTATACGAGACAGGGTGATTGAAAAACTGTTTTTT	CASSIRDRVIEKLFF
TRBJ1-6	TRBD1	-	TRBV30	TGTGCCTGGACCCGGGACAGCTATAATTCACCCCTCCACTTT	CAWTRDSYNSPLHF